This TCR beta chain was recovered during a study of human T cells and chemical hapten exposure. Study overall: Largely, small differences in pooled library volume made per-sample TCR yields vary. Study findings and constraints: No alteration of TCRs above 1 in 1000 frequency was seen with DPC sensitization.

The library put unique molecular identifiers onto individual cDNA molecules. Original methodology: TCR counts had a median of approximately 96,000 per sample and spanned roughly 23,224 to 700,000. Via MiXCR, TCRdb re-called the 5' RACE reads, giving one row per CDR3 protein. In this record, the V and J calls reflect TCRdb's handling and not the investigators' own analysis. This sample yields about 110,000 distinct CDR3 sequences, of which around a fifth are seen a single time; 2.5% to 3% belongs to the top ten. The CDR3 spans 14 residues. After removal of 5 bases from V and 4 bases from J, the junction contained 7 bases not matched to a gene. Germline V gene lookup returns CDR1 SGHTA and CDR2 FQGTGA. This clonotype has just a few counts. Its antigen remains unknown. Extraction of total RNA was performed on unfractionated whole blood.

This chain joins TRBV7-3 and TRBJ1-1, with TRBD1 matching 7 bases. This receptor was taken from a human donor in good health. Here the CDR3 DNA reads TGTGCCAGCAGCCCATCAGGGGGGGGCACTGAAGCTTTCTTT. It yields the protein CASSPSGGGTEAFF.